This T cell receptor (beta chain) was found in a study of T cell responses to AZD1222 COVID-19 vaccine. Turning to the study itself: Investigators merged groups given second doses at roughly 4 or roughly 12 weeks.

On this clone itself: Its target is not known.

Study-level results: Baseline testing showed seropositivity in only 6 or 7 AZD1222 recipients. At 160-218 and 743-854, vaccine-associated CD4 TCRs were dominant, and they spanned spike. As reported, nearly half of all spike-specific TCRs target variant regions that are unmutated.

Some clones are missing from TCRdb's copy, which holds only in-frame ones; the method was immunoSEQ multiplex PCR. The repertoire holds 150,000 or so clones, roughly 94% seen once, with approximately 0.64% in the top ten. CDR3 size: 17 residues. Per germline, CDR1 MNHEY and CDR2 SMNVEV (reference sequence). V lost 6 bases, J lost 4 bases, and 24 bases lay in between. The V and J genes are TRBV27 and TRBJ1-2; D is uncertain. The sample in question was peripheral blood, obtained on day 0 of AZD1222 vaccination. This TCR was recovered from an adult in good health. The CDR3 protein is CASRPLDIVRVGYGYTF. In nucleotides, the CDR3 is TGTGCCAGCAGACCATTGGATATAGTTCGGGTGGGCTATGGCTACACCTTC.